These T cell receptor beta chains were read from a single sample in a study of Graves' ophthalmopathy and Graves' hyperthyroidism. TCRdb passed the multiplex PCR reads through MiXCR, listing each CDR3 protein once. The repertoire includes 660,000 or so distinct CDR3 sequences, approximately 39% of them detected once, and over 2.5% sits in the top ten. Material: peripheral blood. The receptors were gathered from an adult man with Graves' ophthalmopathy. Both conserved end residues are part of each CDR3.

J gene: TRBJ2-5; V gene: TRBV7-8; CDR3 protein: CASRLLAGEETQYF
J gene: TRBJ1-4; V gene: TRBV10-3; CDR3 protein: CASSESLEGELFF
J gene: TRBJ2-7; V gene: TRBV7-9; CDR3 protein: CASSADLGEQYF
J gene: TRBJ1-1; V gene: TRBV19; CDR3 protein: CASSPQWGAAEAFF
J gene: TRBJ1-3; V gene: TRBV10-3; CDR3 protein: CASKGGQLSSGNTIYF
J gene: TRBJ2-7; V gene: TRBV5-6; CDR3 protein: CASSLRDKQYF
J gene: TRBJ2-2; V gene: TRBV11-3; CDR3 protein: CASSSPDTPNTGELFF
J gene: TRBJ1-1; V gene: TRBV5-4; CDR3 protein: CASSSTGILNTEAFF
J gene: .; V gene: TRBV14; CDR3 protein: CASSGVESNEQFF
J gene: TRBJ2-5; V gene: TRBV5-4; CDR3 protein: CASSLVQGARETQYF
J gene: TRBJ2-5; V gene: TRBV20-1; CDR3 protein: CSAMGLAGTYQETQYF
J gene: TRBJ1-2; V gene: TRBV2; CDR3 protein: CASTGAGPVQGTYGYTF
J gene: TRBJ1-1; V gene: TRBV10-3; CDR3 protein: CAIGGPTEAFF
J gene: TRBJ2-7; V gene: TRBV4-2; CDR3 protein: CASSQARGTTYEQYF
J gene: TRBJ1-2; V gene: TRBV24-1; CDR3 protein: CASPGVGDYGYTF
J gene: TRBJ1-1; V gene: TRBV2; CDR3 protein: CASREFPRNTEAFF
J gene: TRBJ1-1; V gene: TRBV7-8; CDR3 protein: CASSQDTITEAFF
J gene: TRBJ1-2; V gene: TRBV6-6; CDR3 protein: CASSSDGGPRNYGYTF
J gene: TRBJ1-6; V gene: TRBV6-5; CDR3 protein: CASSWTGDNSPLHF
J gene: TRBJ2-5; V gene: TRBV3-1; CDR3 protein: CASSQAGLAGPKETQYF
J gene: TRBJ2-7; V gene: TRBV24-1; CDR3 protein: CATSAPGPGVYEQYF
J gene: TRBJ2-7; V gene: TRBV5-1; CDR3 protein: CASSFGQAYEQYF
J gene: TRBJ1-5; V gene: TRBV10-3; CDR3 protein: CAISSREGDSDQPQHF
J gene: TRBJ2-6; V gene: TRBV7-2; CDR3 protein: CASSQGGSGANVLTF
J gene: TRBJ1-1; V gene: TRBV4-2; CDR3 protein: CASSQDTGRTEAFF
J gene: TRBJ2-7; V gene: TRBV4-1; CDR3 protein: CASSQAGGFSYEQYF
J gene: TRBJ2-1; V gene: TRBV7-4; CDR3 protein: CASSPSDRSNEQFF
J gene: TRBJ2-2; V gene: TRBV2; CDR3 protein: CASSPRLAVSGELFF
J gene: TRBJ2-3; V gene: TRBV20-1; CDR3 protein: CSVDPAGADAQYF
J gene: TRBJ2-7; V gene: TRBV12-3/TRBV12-4; CDR3 protein: CASSSGSYEQYF
J gene: TRBJ1-5; V gene: TRBV12-3/TRBV12-4; CDR3 protein: CASSSEDNQPQHF
J gene: TRBJ2-7; V gene: TRBV2; CDR3 protein: CASSELLVYEQYF
J gene: TRBJ1-5; V gene: TRBV24-1; CDR3 protein: CATSDPRGGNQPQHF
J gene: TRBJ2-7; V gene: TRBV20-1; CDR3 protein: CSARGRGLGSYEQYF
J gene: TRBJ2-7; V gene: TRBV15; CDR3 protein: CATSRDWADKIPYEQYF
J gene: TRBJ2-7; V gene: TRBV7-9; CDR3 protein: CASTGQTSDEQYF
J gene: TRBJ2-2; V gene: TRBV2; CDR3 protein: CASSPARIVRTGELFF
J gene: TRBJ2-7; V gene: TRBV9; CDR3 protein: CASSLRTGTQWISSYEQYF
J gene: TRBJ2-5; V gene: TRBV9; CDR3 protein: CASSGRTGSGETQYF
J gene: TRBJ2-5; V gene: TRBV7-2; CDR3 protein: CASSLPTSIGETQYF
J gene: TRBJ2-2; V gene: TRBV29-1; CDR3 protein: CSVEGQGYTGELFF
J gene: TRBJ2-7; V gene: TRBV10-3; CDR3 protein: CASRTPGTHEQYF
J gene: TRBJ1-6; V gene: TRBV15; CDR3 protein: CATSSAGTGISPLHF
J gene: TRBJ2-7; V gene: TRBV6-5; CDR3 protein: CASSYHGTFGQQYF
J gene: TRBJ2-2; V gene: TRBV7-8; CDR3 protein: CAIWRGRTGELFF
J gene: TRBJ2-5; V gene: TRBV2; CDR3 protein: CASSEARETQYF
J gene: TRBJ2-5; V gene: TRBV5-1; CDR3 protein: CASSRGTGEQETQYF
J gene: TRBJ2-7; V gene: TRBV7-9; CDR3 protein: CASEPRTGTEQYF
J gene: TRBJ2-6; V gene: TRBV7-9; CDR3 protein: CASGPPRSGANVLTF
J gene: TRBJ1-6; V gene: TRBV15; CDR3 protein: CATSRGSNSPLHF
J gene: TRBJ1-1; V gene: TRBV5-1; CDR3 protein: CASSPEGPRWANTEAFF
J gene: TRBJ2-5; V gene: TRBV2; CDR3 protein: CASSPGQMTETQYF
J gene: TRBJ1-3; V gene: TRBV7-9; CDR3 protein: CASSQAFEGGTGSTIYF